Each of the 29 T cell receptor beta chains below was sequenced from the same sample in a study of blood T cell repertoires in COVID-19. Sequencing used immunoSEQ multiplex PCR; TCRdb keeps in-frame clones, though not all of them. Of roughly 250,000 clones in the sample, about 89% were seen once. The specimen sequenced was peripheral blood. These receptors originate from a man under 40 with acute or convalescent COVID-19.

The chain recombines TRBV9 with TRBJ2-3, with 11 bases identical to TRBD2. The CDR3 is 15 residues long. Germline V gives CDR1 SGDLS, CDR2 YYNGEE. V shed 4 bases, J shed 6 bases, and the junction held 7 bases outside the gene matches. The CDR3 loop reads CASSTTSGGMDTQYF. In DNA form, the CDR3 reads TGTGCCAGCAGCACAACTAGCGGGGGAATGGATACGCAGTATTTT. The whole variable domain, remainder taken from reference TRBV9 and TRBJ2-3, is DSGVTQTPKHLITATGQRVTLRCSPRSGDLSVYWYQQSLDQGLQFLIQYYNGEERAKGNILERFSAQQFPDLHSELNLSSLELGDSALYFCASSTTSGGMDTQYFGPGTRLTVL.

The chain recombines TRBV7-9 with TRBJ1-1; 12 bases fit TRBD1. With V trimmed by 5 bases and J by 5 bases, 12 bases remained unmatched. CDR1 is SEHNR and CDR2 is FQNEAQ in the germline V gene (reference sequence). The CDR3 has 17 amino acids. DNA of the CDR3: TGTGCCAGCAGCCCTAGGAGGGACAGGGGGCTCTGGACTGAAGCTTTCTTT. Its protein product is CASSPRRDRGLWTEAFF. Full variable domain (rest looked up from reference TRBV7-9 and TRBJ1-1): DTGVSQNPRHKITKRGQNVTFRCDPISEHNRLYWYRQTLGQGPEFLTYFQNEAQLEKSRLLSDRFSAERPKGSFSTLEIQRTEQGDSAMYLCASSPRRDRGLWTEAFFGQGTRLTVV.

The J gene is TRBJ2-2, the V gene TRBV2, with D maybe TRBD1 (6 bases). V was cut by 6 bases and J by 2 bases, with 13 bases left in between. There are 15 residues in the CDR3. From germline, CDR1 is SNHLY and CDR2 FYNNEI. CDR3 loop: CASRLGHKNTGELFF. CDR3 bases: TGTGCCAGCAGGTTGGGACACAAAAACACCGGGGAGCTGTTTTTT.

This clone was counted a single time. This chain joins TRBV30 and TRBJ1-1; 8 nucleotides agree with TRBD1. J gave up 5 bases and V 5 bases, and 7 bases lay outside the gene matches. The length of the CDR3 is 13 residues. Germline CDR1 reads GTSNPN; CDR2 reads SVGIG (reference sequence). The CDR3 loop reads CAWRKQGATEAFF. DNA for the CDR3: TGTGCCTGGCGAAAGCAGGGGGCTACTGAAGCTTTCTTT.

CDR3 nucleotides: TGTGCCAGCGTACCCTTCTCGGGAGGGAGAGAGACCCAGTACTTC. This gives the protein CASVPFSGGRETQYF. V is TRBV2 and J is TRBJ2-5; 8 nucleotides line up with TRBD2. Per the germline V gene, CDR1 is SNHLY and CDR2 is FYNNEI. The CDR3 loop spans 15 amino acids. With V trimmed by 8 bases and J by 4 bases, 12 bases remained unmatched.

The V call is TRBV11-2, the J call TRBJ1-1; D perhaps matches TRBD1 (6 bases). The germline gives CDR1 SGHAT, CDR2 FQNNGV. This CDR3 has 16 residues. V shed 5 bases and J shed 0 bases, with 16 bases lying between them. CDR3 nucleotide sequence: TGTGCCAGCAGCCCGCCGGTCGGGACAATGAACACTGAAGCTTTCTTT. It yields the protein CASSPPVGTMNTEAFF.

The genes are TRBV30 and TRBJ1-4, with 9 bases aligning to TRBD1. Trimming took 5 bases from V and 7 from J; bases not matched to a gene: 5. This CDR3 has 13 residues. Germline lookup yields CDR1 GTSNPN and CDR2 SVGIG (reference sequence). The CDR3 DNA follows: TGTGCCTGGGAACAGGGGGCGCTTGAAAAACTGTTTTTT. Translating it yields CAWEQGALEKLFF.

The chain carries TRBV18 and TRBJ1-1; 7 bases match TRBD1. CDR3 length: 15 residues. Germline V lookup: CDR1 KGHSH, CDR2 LQKENI. The ends lost 3 bases at V and 0 bases at J; junction bases unmatched: 4. CDR3 nucleotides: TGTGCCAGCTCACCCGCGGGACAGCTGAACACTGAAGCTTTCTTT. Its translation: CASSPAGQLNTEAFF.

This clone was observed a single time. V usage is TRBV28 and J usage is TRBJ1-1; 8 bases line up with TRBD1. Germline loops: CDR1 MDHEN, CDR2 SYDVKM. CDR3 length equals 13 residues. J was trimmed by 6 bases and V by 6 bases; bases with no gene match: 6. The CDR3 protein is CASRPGGLSEAFF. DNA of the CDR3: TGTGCCAGCAGGCCAGGGGGCTTATCTGAAGCTTTCTTT.

CDR3: CASSTLTGGVRETQYF. CDR3 coding DNA: TGTGCCAGTAGTACCTTGACAGGGGGGGTGCGTGAGACCCAGTACTTC. This chain joins TRBV19 and TRBJ2-5, with 9 bases identical to TRBD1. The CDR3 length is 16 residues. Trimming cost V 4 bases and J 5 bases; bases outside gene matches: 11. Germline V gene data show CDR1 as LNHDA and CDR2 as SQIVND (reference sequence).

This sequence joins TRBV3-1 (or the pseudogene TRBV3-2) and TRBJ1-2; TRBD1 matches at 7 bases. Germline CDR1 is LGHDT and CDR2 is YNNKEL (reference sequence). CDR3 length: 16 residues. The J segment lost 5 bases and the V segment lost 4 bases, leaving 13 bases of the junction unmatched. CDR3 protein: CASSLGDGTASYGYTF. The CDR3 coding sequence is TGTGCCAGCAGCCTGGGGGACGGGACAGCAAGTTATGGCTACACCTTC.

In DNA form, the CDR3 reads TGTGCCAGCAGTTTTAGGACTGGGAACACTGAAGCTTTCTTT. Its protein is CASSFRTGNTEAFF. This chain connects TRBV28 to TRBJ1-1; no clear D. The germline V gene encodes CDR1 MDHEN and CDR2 SYDVKM. This CDR3 comprises 14 residues. V lost 3 bases, J lost 1 base, and 9 bases lay in between.

CDR3 region: CAISKGRLDEKLFF. The CDR3 DNA is TGTGCCATCAGTAAGGGGCGCCTTGATGAAAAACTGTTTTTT. The chain has TRBV10-3 and TRBJ1-4; a possible D gene is TRBD1 (5 bases). The CDR3 sequence is 14 residues long. V lost 5 bases and J lost 6, with 13 bases in between. Germline V gene lookup returns CDR1 ENHRY and CDR2 SYGVKD.

This clone was picked up one time. The chain joins TRBV5-1 to TRBJ2-5; 9 bases map to TRBD1. Per germline, CDR1 SGHRS and CDR2 YFSETQ. Losses at the gene ends were 4 bases for V and 5 bases for J; bases not matched to a gene: 6. The CDR3 consists of 14 residues. The CDR3 region has the DNA TGCGCCAGCAGCGTACAGGGGGCTGAGGAGACCCAGTACTTC. Encoded protein: CASSVQGAEETQYF.

The chain couples TRBV7-2 to TRBJ1-6; D unclear. Trimming pared 1 base from V and 0 bases from J, leaving 10 bases between. Germline V gives CDR1 SGHTA, CDR2 FQGNSA. CDR3 length equals 17 residues. The CDR3 coding sequence is TGTGCCAGCAGCTTAGTGCTCGGGAGCTCCTATAATTCACCCCTCCACTTT. Its protein is CASSLVLGSSYNSPLHF.

The chain carries TRBV28 and TRBJ1-6; the D is unclear. The germline CDR1 and CDR2 sequences are MDHEN and SYDVKM. V was trimmed by 6 bases and J by 3 bases, leaving 6 bases between them. The CDR3 consists of 13 residues. CDR3 residues: CASRLGYNSPLHF. The CDR3 nucleotides read TGTGCCAGCAGACTCGGCTATAATTCACCCCTCCACTTT.

The chain carries TRBV11-2 and TRBJ2-6; D not certain. The V and J ends lost 5 bases and 7 bases respectively, with 18 bases between them. The CDR3 consists of 16 residues. CDR1 and CDR2 (germline): SGHAT, FQNNGV. The CDR3 reads CASSHDRWRGANVLTF. CDR3 DNA sequence: TGTGCCAGCAGCCACGATCGATGGCGAGGAGCCAACGTCCTGACTTTC.

The V gene is TRBV5-8, the J gene TRBJ2-3, with no clear D. From germline, CDR1 is SGHTS and CDR2 YDEGEE. This CDR3 comprises 15 residues. V lost 4 bases and J 2 bases, leaving 14 bases between the germline ends. The DNA for the CDR3 is TGTGCCAGCAGCAACGGAGTGGTAGTCACAGATACGCAGTATTTT. Translation: CASSNGVVVTDTQYF.

This chain uses TRBV19 with TRBJ2-1, with TRBD2 as a possible D gene (6 bases). V was shortened by 5 bases and J by 6 bases, with 14 bases between the two germline ends. This CDR3 has 14 amino acids. Per the germline V gene, CDR1 is LNHDA and CDR2 is SQIVND (reference sequence). CDR3: CASSFTGTLNEQFF. The CDR3 region has the DNA TGTGCCAGTAGTTTCACCGGGACTCTCAATGAGCAGTTCTTC.

The V and J genes are TRBV15 and TRBJ2-1; 7 bases line up with TRBD2. Looked up from germline, CDR1 is LNHNV and CDR2 is YYDKDF (reference sequence). The CDR3 is made up of 20 amino acids. With V trimmed by 0 bases and J by 0 bases, 14 bases remained unmatched. Here the CDR3 reads CATSRDGRTRAPRSYNEQFF. CDR3 coding DNA: TGTGCCACCAGCAGAGATGGGAGGACTAGGGCCCCCCGCTCCTACAATGAGCAGTTCTTC.

CDR3 protein: CASSFGGTGANVLTF. The CDR3 region has the DNA TGTGCCAGCAGCTTCGGCGGGACTGGGGCCAACGTCCTGACTTTC. The chain couples TRBV13 to TRBJ2-6; the D gene is possibly TRBD2 (6 bases). CDR1 and CDR2 (germline): PRHDT, FYEKMQ (reference sequence). The ends were cut back, 3 bases at V and 2 bases at J, with 8 bases in the middle. The CDR3 covers 15 residues.

This clone was detected only a few times. The chain combines TRBV7-2 with TRBJ1-2, with D perhaps TRBD1 (5 bases). This CDR3 has 15 amino acids. Germline loops: CDR1 SGHTA, CDR2 FQGNSA. V lost 0 bases and J lost 4, with 12 bases in between. The CDR3 reads CASSLAPGKSYGYTF. The DNA for the CDR3 is TGTGCCAGCAGCTTAGCGCCAGGGAAAAGCTATGGCTACACCTTC.

V is TRBV6-5 and J is TRBJ2-1; the match to TRBD2 covers 11 bases. CDR1 is MNHEY, CDR2 SVGAGI, per germline. The CDR3 has 16 residues. V gave up 2 bases and J gave up 10 bases; unmatched junction bases: 10. The CDR3 DNA reads as TGTGCCAGCAGTTACCAGGTCGGACTAGCGGGCCGCGAGCAGTTCTTC. Its translation is CASSYQVGLAGREQFF.

This clone was detected only once. CDR3 in amino acids: CASGHRTGSETQYF. The CDR3 nucleotides read TGTGCTAGTGGTCATAGAACAGGGTCAGAGACCCAGTACTTC. V is TRBV12-5 and J is TRBJ2-5, with a possible D match to TRBD1 (6 bases). With 5 bases removed from V and 4 bases from J, the gap between germline ends came to 14 bases. The CDR3 is 14 residues long. CDR1 is LGHNT, CDR2 FRNRAP, per germline.

CDR3 coding DNA: TGTGCCAGCAGCTTAGCGAGCCTAAACCAAGAGACCCAGTACTTC. It translates to CASSLASLNQETQYF. J is TRBJ2-5 and V is TRBV7-9, with D unclear. In germline, CDR1 is SEHNR, CDR2 FQNEAQ (reference sequence). The CDR3 totals 15 residues. V lost 0 bases to trimming and J lost 0 bases, with 8 bases between them. Looking up the rest from reference TRBV7-9 and TRBJ2-5 gives the full variable domain: DTGVSQNPRHKITKRGQNVTFRCDPISEHNRLYWYRQTLGQGPEFLTYFQNEAQLEKSRLLSDRFSAERPKGSFSTLEIQRTEQGDSAMYLCASSLASLNQETQYFGPGTRLLVL.

The rearrangement uses TRBV10-3 and TRBJ2-3; 8 bases are shared with TRBD2. V was pared by 10 bases and J by 0 bases, with 18 bases of the junction left unmatched. Looked up from germline, CDR1 is ENHRY and CDR2 is SYGVKD. This CDR3 contains 18 residues. The CDR3 spells CATKTNWASGRSTDTQYF. The CDR3 DNA reads as TGTGCCACGAAAACCAACTGGGCTAGCGGGCGTAGCACAGATACGCAGTATTTT.

In this sample, this clone turned up a few times. The chain joins TRBV27 to TRBJ1-2; no clear D. The V end lost 6 bases, the J end lost 4 bases, and 12 bases lay between the germline ends. This CDR3 has 13 amino acids. Germline loops: CDR1 MNHEY, CDR2 SMNVEV (reference sequence). CDR3 DNA sequence: TGTGCCAGCAGCCGTGGACTGATCTATGGCTACACCTTC. Amino acid sequence: CASSRGLIYGYTF.

The rearrangement joins TRBV9 to TRBJ1-1; TRBD1 matches 8 bases. The length of the CDR3 is 17 residues. V shed 2 bases and J 1 base; nucleotides not matched to a gene: 10. Germline V gene sequence: CDR1 SGDLS, CDR2 YYNGEE. CDR3 coding DNA: TGTGCCAGCAGCGTGAACCCCGGACAGGGAAGGAACACTGAAGCTTTCTTT. This gives the protein CASSVNPGQGRNTEAFF.

This chain connects TRBV27 to TRBJ1-2, with D tentatively TRBD1 (5 bases). Deletions cut 1 base from V and 2 bases from J, with 17 bases between. The CDR3 spans 17 residues. The germline CDR1 and CDR2 sequences are MNHEY and SMNVEV (reference sequence). DNA of the CDR3: TGTGCCAGCAGTTTATTAGGGGCGGAGGGCTTCAACTATGGCTACACCTTC. Its translation: CASSLLGAEGFNYGYTF.